This T cell receptor beta chain was recorded in a study of T-cell memory formation after mild COVID-19. Study-wide results and limits: Shrinking CD4+ clones resided mostly in CM and EM, and CD8+ ones in EMRA. There were some responding clones in pre-infection memory, which suggested that cross-reactive memory had joined.

Each CDR3 protein is one row after TCRdb ran MiXCR on the 5' RACE reads. The sample lists more than 400,000 distinct CDR3 sequences; 15% to 20% were seen once. J was trimmed by 1 base and V by 4 bases; bases with no gene match: 14. Germline CDR1 reads DFQATT; CDR2 reads SNEGSKA (reference sequence). The CDR3 totals 18 residues. This clonotype was recorded a few times. Its matching antigen is unknown. The clonotype comes from an adult woman who had mild COVID-19 (a few samples of this study predate the infection). Cell type and time point are not known. V usage is TRBV20-1 and J usage is TRBJ2-1; TRBD2 agrees at 9 bases. The specimen was PBMCs or a T cell subset sorted from them (not recorded which). The CDR3 region has the DNA TGCAGTGCTACATCAGGGACTAGCAGGCGATCTTCCTACAATGAGCAGTTCTTC. Encoded protein: CSATSGTSRRSSYNEQFF.